This T cell receptor beta chain stems from a study of shared clonotypes between healthy human individuals. Study outcomes and limitations: With a handful of donors compared, roughly 5% of naive CD4 clonotypes were shared.

Profiling relied on immunoSEQ multiplex PCR, and the TCRdb table lists in-frame clones only, not all of them. The repertoire includes over a million clones, roughly 97% of them detected once, and approximately 1% sits in the top ten. The CDR3 totals 14 residues. V dropped 1 base and J dropped 4 bases, with 9 bases sitting between them. Germline V gene lookup returns CDR1 SGHDN and CDR2 FVKESK. A word on this clone: Its target is unknown.

Sequencing was performed on naive CD4+ T cells sorted from blood. As to subset: CD45RA+ positively selected. The receptor was isolated from a man younger than 40 in good health. The genes are TRBV14 and TRBJ2-3; D gene ambiguous. The CDR3 is CASSQAWRADTQYF. In DNA form, the CDR3 reads TGTGCCAGCAGCCAAGCGTGGCGAGCAGATACGCAGTATTTT. The complete variable domain, with remaining parts taken from reference TRBV14 and TRBJ2-3, reads EAGVTQFPSHSVIEKGQTVTLRCDPISGHDNLYWYRRVMGKEIKFLLHFVKESKQDESGMPNNRFLAERTGGTYSTLKVQPAELEDSGVYFCASSQAWRADTQYFGPGTRLTVL.